This T cell receptor (beta chain) emerged from a study of shared clonotypes between healthy human individuals. Only in-frame clones appear in the TCRdb table, and some are missing; sequencing was by immunoSEQ multiplex PCR. The repertoire consists of hundreds of thousands of clones, with around 81% occurring once and the leading ten covering more than 10%. The count of this clone is one. CDR3 size: 17 residues. Germline CDR1 and CDR2: SGHAT and FQNNGV. Unmatched junction bases numbered 10, after V lost 2 bases and J lost 6 bases. Sequenced input: PBMCs. The source of this sequence is a woman aged 35 to 49 in good health. Some clones in this sample may be carry-over from other donors' samples. The rearrangement joins TRBV11-2 to TRBJ2-1; 10 bases match TRBD2. The CDR3 spells CASSLSGREPGGNEQFF. The CDR3 DNA sequence: TGTGCCAGCAGCTTAAGCGGGAGGGAGCCCGGCGGCAATGAGCAGTTCTTC.